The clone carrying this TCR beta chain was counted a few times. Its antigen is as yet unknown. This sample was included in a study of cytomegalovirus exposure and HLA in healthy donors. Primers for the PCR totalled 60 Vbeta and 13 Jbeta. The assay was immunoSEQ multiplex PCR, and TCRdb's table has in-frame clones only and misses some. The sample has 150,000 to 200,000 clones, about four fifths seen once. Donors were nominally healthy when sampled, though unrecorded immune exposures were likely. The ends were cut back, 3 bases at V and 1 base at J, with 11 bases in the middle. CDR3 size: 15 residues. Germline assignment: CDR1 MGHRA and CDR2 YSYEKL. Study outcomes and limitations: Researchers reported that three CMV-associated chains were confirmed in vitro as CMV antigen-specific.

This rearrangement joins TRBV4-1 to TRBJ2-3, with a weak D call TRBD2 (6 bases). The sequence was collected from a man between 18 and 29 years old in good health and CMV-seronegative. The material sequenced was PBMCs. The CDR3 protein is CASSQGLYGTDTQYF. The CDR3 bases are TGCGCCAGCAGCCAGGGACTTTATGGCACAGATACGCAGTATTTT.